A single T cell receptor beta chain is shown here with its context. These data are taken from a study of blood T cell repertoires in COVID-19. Study-wide background: T cells, B-cell-depleted T cells, or PBMCs supplied cDNA or gDNA.

Ages ranged from 18 to 89 years, with residence in approximately 23 US areas. Each recovered donor of Cohort 3 presented with two negative PCRs, clearance, or symptom resolution. How the authors handled the data: For nucleated cells, counts were estimated from reference gene primer amplification. Clones were sequenced by immunoSEQ multiplex PCR, and TCRdb holds only the in-frame ones, with some missing. Clonal size and the V and J genes are those of that table, whereas D and trimming came from the DNA. This sample carries 300,000 or so clones, about 85% of them seen once, and the ten largest clones take under 6.5%. The source material was PBMCs or T cells enriched from blood (not recorded which). This TCR derives from a woman in her thirties who had recovered from COVID-19.

The DNA of the CDR3 is TGTGCCAGCAGTGATCAGGGGAACTATGGCTACACCTTC. This codes for CASSDQGNYGYTF. This chain uses TRBV2 with TRBJ1-2; a weak D match, TRBD1 (6 bases). In germline, CDR1 is SNHLY, CDR2 FYNNEI. V was pared by 3 bases and J by 2 bases, with 7 bases between. The CDR3 loop spans 13 amino acids.